The TCR beta chain under discussion was sequenced for a study of OX40 agonist ivuxolimab in advanced cancers. Whole-study context: Ivuxolimab, which patients received intravenously every 2 weeks, was dosed at 0.01 to 10 mg/kg. The dose-escalation group included hepatocellular carcinoma, melanoma, renal cell carcinoma and head and neck cancer. At around 83% male, the cohort had a mean age of about 60 years, ranging from 23 to 79. Partial responses occurred in Three dose-escalation patients, one with hepatocellular carcinoma and two with cutaneous melanoma.

Germline assignment: CDR1 SNHLY and CDR2 FYNNEI. The CDR3 has 15 amino acids. The junction had 7 bases not matched to a gene; V was cut back by 6 bases and J by 1 base. The repertoire was sequenced with immunoSEQ multiplex PCR; TCRdb's copy has only in-frame clones and lacks some. The sample carries over 85,000 clones, 86% recorded once. The rearrangement joins TRBV2 to TRBJ2-5; 8 bases line up with TRBD2. The TCR originated in an adult with an advanced solid tumor such as melanoma, head and neck, liver or kidney cancer. The input for sequencing was CD4+ or CD8+ T cells sorted from blood, taken in a trial of the OX40 agonist ivuxolimab. DNA for the CDR3: TGTGCCAGCAGGGACATTAGCGGGGCCCAAGAGACCCAGTACTTC. The encoded protein is CASRDISGAQETQYF. Full variable domain (remainder filled in from reference TRBV2 and TRBJ2-5): EPEVTQTPSHQVTQMGQEVILRCVPISNHLYFYWYRQILGQKVEFLVSFYNNEISEKSEIFDDQFSVERPDGSNFTLKIRSTKLEDSAMYFCASRDISGAQETQYFGPGTRLLVL.